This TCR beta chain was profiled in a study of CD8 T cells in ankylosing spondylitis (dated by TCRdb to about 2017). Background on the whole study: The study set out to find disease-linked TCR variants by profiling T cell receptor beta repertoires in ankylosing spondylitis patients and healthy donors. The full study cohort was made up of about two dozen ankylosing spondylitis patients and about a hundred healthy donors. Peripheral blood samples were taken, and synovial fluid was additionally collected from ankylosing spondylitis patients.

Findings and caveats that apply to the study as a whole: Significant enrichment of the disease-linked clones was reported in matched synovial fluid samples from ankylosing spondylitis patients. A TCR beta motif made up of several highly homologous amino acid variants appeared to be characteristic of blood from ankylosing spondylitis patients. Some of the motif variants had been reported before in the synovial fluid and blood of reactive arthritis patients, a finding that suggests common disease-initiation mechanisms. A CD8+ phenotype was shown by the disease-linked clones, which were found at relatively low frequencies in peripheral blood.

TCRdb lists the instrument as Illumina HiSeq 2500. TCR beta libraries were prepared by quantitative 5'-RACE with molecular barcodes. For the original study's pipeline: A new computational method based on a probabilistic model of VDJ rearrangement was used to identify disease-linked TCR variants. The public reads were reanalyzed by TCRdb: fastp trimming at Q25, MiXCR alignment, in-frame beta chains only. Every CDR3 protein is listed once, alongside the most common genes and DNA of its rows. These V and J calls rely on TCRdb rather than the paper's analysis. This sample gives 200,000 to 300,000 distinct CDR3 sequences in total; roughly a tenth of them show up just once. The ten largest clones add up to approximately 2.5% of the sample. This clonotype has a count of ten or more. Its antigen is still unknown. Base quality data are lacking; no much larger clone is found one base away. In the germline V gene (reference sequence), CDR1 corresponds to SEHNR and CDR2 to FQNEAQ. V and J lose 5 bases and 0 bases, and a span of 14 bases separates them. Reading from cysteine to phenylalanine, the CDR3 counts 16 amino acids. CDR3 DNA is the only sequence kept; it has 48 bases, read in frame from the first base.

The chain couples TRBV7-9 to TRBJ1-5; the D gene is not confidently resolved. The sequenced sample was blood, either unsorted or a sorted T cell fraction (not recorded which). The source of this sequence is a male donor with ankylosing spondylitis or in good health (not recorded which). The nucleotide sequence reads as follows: TGTGCCAGCAGCCCCACCGGGGATTATAGCAATCAGCCCCAGCATTTT. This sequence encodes CASSPTGDYSNQPQHF.